This is a list of T cell receptor beta chains from one sample in a study of monozygotic twins with inflammatory bowel disease. After re-calling the 5' RACE reads, TCRdb lists one entry per CDR3 protein, DNA absent. The table counts hundreds of thousands of distinct CDR3 sequences; about 2.4% lies in the top ten. Sequencing was done on a sample of blood. Receptors were obtained from a human donor with ulcerative colitis or Crohn's disease, or a healthy co-twin of an affected twin (not recorded which). Both conserved end residues are part of each CDR3.

TRBJ1-2,TRBV24-1,12,CATSDPLEGYTF
TRBJ2-1,TRBV7-9,15,CASSASGTPYNEQFF
TRBJ2-1,TRBV18,15,CASSTPRTGLGEQFF
TRBJ2-1,TRBV28,17,CASSPRQGGRQSNEQFF
TRBJ2-1,TRBV10-3,15,CAISDKAGGPGEQFF
TRBJ2-1,TRBV28,15,CASSFEGARSNEQFF
TRBJ1-1,TRBV28,13,CASSNNRNTEAFF
TRBJ2-2,TRBV2,15,CASRVLGLPSGELFF
TRBJ2-5,TRBV3-1,13,CASSQGPLETQYF
TRBJ1-3,TRBV7-8,13,CASSLAYGNTIYF
TRBJ2-1,TRBV4-1,13,CASSGDTDNEQFF
TRBJ1-5,TRBV10-3,13,CAISDQVNQPQHF
TRBJ2-1,TRBV7-2,16,CASSFRGPLLDNEQFF
TRBJ2-3,TRBV5-1,12,CASSREADTQYF
TRBJ2-7,TRBV14,13,CASSPREDYEQYF
TRBJ2-2,TRBV4-1,16,CASSTPGQGMTGELFF
TRBJ1-1,TRBV6-2/TRBV6-3,14,CASSQYPGPFEAFF
TRBJ1-5,TRBV3-1,13,CASSQGLRQPQHF
TRBJ1-4,TRBV5-1,16,CASSLVDSSTNEKLFF
TRBJ1-2,TRBV20-1,12,CSASRRNYGYTF